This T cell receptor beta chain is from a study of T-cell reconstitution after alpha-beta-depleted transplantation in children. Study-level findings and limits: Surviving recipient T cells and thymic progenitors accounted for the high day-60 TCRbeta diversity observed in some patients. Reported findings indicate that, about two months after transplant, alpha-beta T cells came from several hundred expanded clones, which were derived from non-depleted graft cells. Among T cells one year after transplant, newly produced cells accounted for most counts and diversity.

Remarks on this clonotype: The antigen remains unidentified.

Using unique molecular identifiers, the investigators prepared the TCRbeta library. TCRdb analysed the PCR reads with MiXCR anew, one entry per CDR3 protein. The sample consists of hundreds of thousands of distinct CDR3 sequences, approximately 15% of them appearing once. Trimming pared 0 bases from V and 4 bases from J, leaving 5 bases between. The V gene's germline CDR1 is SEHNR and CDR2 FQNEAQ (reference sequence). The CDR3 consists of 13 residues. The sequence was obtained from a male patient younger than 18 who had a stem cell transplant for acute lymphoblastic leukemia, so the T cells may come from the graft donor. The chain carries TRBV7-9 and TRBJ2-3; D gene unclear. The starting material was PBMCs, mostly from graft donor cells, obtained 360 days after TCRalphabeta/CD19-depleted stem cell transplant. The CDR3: CASSLAWPDTQYF. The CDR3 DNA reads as TGTGCCAGCAGCTTAGCTTGGCCAGATACGCAGTATTTT.